This T cell receptor (beta chain) comes out of a study of blood T cell repertoires in COVID-19. Some clones are missing from TCRdb's copy, which holds only in-frame ones; the method was immunoSEQ multiplex PCR. The data contain approximately 91,000 clones, about 80% of them singletons. The germline CDR1 and CDR2 sequences are SEHNR and FQNEAQ (reference sequence). V shed 4 bases and J shed 6 bases, with 16 bases lying between them. CDR3 size: 14 residues. Sequenced: peripheral blood. This chain links TRBV7-9 with TRBJ2-7; tentative D call: TRBD1 (5 bases). This TCR came from a human donor in a cohort sampled during active COVID-19. The CDR3 bases are TGTGCCAGCAGCTCGGCAGGGCCCCAGGGCGAGCAGTACTTC. Protein product: CASSSAGPQGEQYF.